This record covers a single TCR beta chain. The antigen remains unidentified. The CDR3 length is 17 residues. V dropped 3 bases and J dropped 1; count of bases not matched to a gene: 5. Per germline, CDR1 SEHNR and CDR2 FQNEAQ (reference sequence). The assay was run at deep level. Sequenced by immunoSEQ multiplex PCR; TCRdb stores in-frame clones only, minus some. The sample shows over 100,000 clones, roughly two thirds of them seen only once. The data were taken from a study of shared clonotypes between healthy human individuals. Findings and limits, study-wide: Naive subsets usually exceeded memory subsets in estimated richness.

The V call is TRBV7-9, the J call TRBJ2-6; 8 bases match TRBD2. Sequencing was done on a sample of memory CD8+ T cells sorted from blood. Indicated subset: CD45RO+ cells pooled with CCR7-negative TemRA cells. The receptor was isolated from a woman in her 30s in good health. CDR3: CASSFWGLESGANVLTF. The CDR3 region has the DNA TGTGCCAGCAGCTTCTGGGGACTAGAGTCTGGGGCCAACGTCCTGACTTTC. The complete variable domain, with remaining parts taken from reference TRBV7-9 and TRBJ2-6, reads DTGVSQNPRHKITKRGQNVTFRCDPISEHNRLYWYRQTLGQGPEFLTYFQNEAQLEKSRLLSDRFSAERPKGSFSTLEIQRTEQGDSAMYLCASSFWGLESGANVLTFGAGSRLTVL.